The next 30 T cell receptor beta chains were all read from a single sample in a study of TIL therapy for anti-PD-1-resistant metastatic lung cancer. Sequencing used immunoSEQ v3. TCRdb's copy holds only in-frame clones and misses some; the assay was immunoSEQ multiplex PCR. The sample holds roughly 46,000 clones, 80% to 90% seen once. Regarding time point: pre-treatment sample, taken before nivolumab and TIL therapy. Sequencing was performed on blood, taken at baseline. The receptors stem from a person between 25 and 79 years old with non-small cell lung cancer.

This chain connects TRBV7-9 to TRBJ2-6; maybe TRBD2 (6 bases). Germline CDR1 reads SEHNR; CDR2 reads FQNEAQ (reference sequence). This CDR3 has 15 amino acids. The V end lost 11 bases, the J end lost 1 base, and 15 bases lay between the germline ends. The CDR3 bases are TGTGCCGCCCTAGGCGGGAAGTCTGGGGCCAACGTCCTGACTTTC. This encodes CAALGGKSGANVLTF.

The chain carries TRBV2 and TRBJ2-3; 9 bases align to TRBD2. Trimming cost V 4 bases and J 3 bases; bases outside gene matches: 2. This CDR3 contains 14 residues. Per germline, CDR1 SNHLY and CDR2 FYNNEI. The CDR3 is CASSVTSGTDTQYF. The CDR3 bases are TGTGCCAGCAGTGTTACTAGCGGGACAGATACGCAGTATTTT. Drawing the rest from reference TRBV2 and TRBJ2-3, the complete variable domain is EPEVTQTPSHQVTQMGQEVILRCVPISNHLYFYWYRQILGQKVEFLVSFYNNEISEKSEIFDDQFSVERPDGSNFTLKIRSTKLEDSAMYFCASSVTSGTDTQYFGPGTRLTVL.

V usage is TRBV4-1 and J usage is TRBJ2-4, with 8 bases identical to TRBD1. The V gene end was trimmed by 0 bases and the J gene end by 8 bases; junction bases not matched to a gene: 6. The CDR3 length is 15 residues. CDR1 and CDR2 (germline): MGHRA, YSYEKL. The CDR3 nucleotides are TGCGCCAGCAGCCAAGATAAACAGGGGGGATACATTCAGTACTTC. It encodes CASSQDKQGGYIQYF.

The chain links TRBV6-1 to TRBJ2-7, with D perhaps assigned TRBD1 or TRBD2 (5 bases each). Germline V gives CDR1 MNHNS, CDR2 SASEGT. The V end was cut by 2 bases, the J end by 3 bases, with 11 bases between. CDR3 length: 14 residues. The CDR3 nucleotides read TGTGCCAGCAGTGAACGGGACGGTCTCTACGAGCAGTACTTC. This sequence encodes CASSERDGLYEQYF.

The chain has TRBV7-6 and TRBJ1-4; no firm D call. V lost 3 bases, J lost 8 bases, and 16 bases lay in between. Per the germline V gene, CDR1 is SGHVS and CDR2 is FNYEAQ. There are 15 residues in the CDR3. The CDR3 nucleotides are TGTGCCAGCAGCTTGGGCAGTTTCCAGCTAGAAAAACTGTTTTTT. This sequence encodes CASSLGSFQLEKLFF.

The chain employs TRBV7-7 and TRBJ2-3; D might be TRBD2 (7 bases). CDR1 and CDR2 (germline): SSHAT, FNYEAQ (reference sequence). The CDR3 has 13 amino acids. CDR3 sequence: CAGGEAGADTQYF. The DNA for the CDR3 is TGTGCTGGGGGGGAGGCAGGGGCAGATACGCAGTATTTT.

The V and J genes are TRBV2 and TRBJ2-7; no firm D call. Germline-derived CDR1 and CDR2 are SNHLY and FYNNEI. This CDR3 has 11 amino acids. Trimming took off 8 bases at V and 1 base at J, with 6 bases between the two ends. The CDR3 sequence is CASSSSYEQYF. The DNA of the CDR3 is TGTGCCAGCTCGAGTTCCTACGAGCAGTACTTC.

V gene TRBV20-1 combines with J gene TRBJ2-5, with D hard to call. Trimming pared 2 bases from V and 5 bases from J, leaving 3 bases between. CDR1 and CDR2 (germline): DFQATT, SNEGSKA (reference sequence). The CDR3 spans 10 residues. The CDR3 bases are TGCAGTGCTAGATCGGAGACCCAGTACTTC. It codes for CSARSETQYF.

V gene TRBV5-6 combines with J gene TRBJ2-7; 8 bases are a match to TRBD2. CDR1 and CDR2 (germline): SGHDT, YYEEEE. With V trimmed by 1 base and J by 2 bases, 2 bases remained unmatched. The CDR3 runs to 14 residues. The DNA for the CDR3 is TGTGCCAGCAGCTTGTCGGGGGGGCCCTACGAGCAGTACTTC. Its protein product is CASSLSGGPYEQYF.

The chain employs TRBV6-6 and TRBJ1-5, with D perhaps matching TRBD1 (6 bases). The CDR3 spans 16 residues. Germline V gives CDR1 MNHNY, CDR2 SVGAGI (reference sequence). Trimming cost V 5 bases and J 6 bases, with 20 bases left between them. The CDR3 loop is CASSTTGWGLGQPQHF. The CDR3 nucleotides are TGTGCCAGCAGTACCACAGGGTGGGGGTTGGGTCAGCCCCAGCATTTT.

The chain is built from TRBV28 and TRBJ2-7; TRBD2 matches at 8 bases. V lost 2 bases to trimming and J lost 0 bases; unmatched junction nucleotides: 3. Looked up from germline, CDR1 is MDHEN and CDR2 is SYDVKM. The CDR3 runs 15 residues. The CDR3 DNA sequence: TGTGCCAGCAGTTTACGTCTAGCGGGCTCCTACGAGCAGTACTTC. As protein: CASSLRLAGSYEQYF. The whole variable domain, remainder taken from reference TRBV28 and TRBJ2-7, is DVKVTQSSRYLVKRTGEKVFLECVQDMDHENMFWYRQDPGLGLRLIYFSYDVKMKEKGDIPEGYSVSREKKERFSLILESASTNQTSMYLCASSLRLAGSYEQYFGPGTRLTVT.

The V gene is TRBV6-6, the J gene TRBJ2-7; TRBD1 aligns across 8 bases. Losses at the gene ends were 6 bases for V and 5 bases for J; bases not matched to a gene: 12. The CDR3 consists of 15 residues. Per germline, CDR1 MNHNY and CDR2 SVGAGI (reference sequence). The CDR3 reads CASRAGQASIHEQYF. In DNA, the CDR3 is TGTGCCAGCAGGGCGGGACAGGCGAGTATACACGAGCAGTACTTC.

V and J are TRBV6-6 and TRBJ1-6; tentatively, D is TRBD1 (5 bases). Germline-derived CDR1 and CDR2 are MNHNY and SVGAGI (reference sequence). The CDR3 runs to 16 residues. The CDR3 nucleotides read TGTGCATCGGGGCGGTTGTCCGTTGGGGTAGTTTCACCCCTCCACTTT. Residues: CASGRLSVGVVSPLHF.

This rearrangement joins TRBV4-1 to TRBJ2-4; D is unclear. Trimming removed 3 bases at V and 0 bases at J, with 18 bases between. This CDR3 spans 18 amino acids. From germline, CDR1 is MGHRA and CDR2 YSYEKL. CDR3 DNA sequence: TGCGCCAGCAGCCAGGAACCCCCGTGGTCCCTAGCCAAAAACATTCAGTACTTC. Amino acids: CASSQEPPWSLAKNIQYF.

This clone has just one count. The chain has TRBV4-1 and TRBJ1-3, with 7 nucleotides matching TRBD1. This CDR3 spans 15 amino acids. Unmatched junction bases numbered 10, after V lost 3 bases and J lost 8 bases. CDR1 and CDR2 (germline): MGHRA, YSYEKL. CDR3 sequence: CASSQPSGQSDTIYF. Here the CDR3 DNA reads TGCGCCAGCAGCCAGCCGTCGGGACAGTCGGACACCATATATTTT.

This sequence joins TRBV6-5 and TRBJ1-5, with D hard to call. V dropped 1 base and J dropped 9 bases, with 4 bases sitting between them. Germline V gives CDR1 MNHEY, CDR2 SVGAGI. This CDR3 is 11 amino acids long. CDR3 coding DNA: TGTGCCAGCAGTTACTGGGGGCCCCAGCATTTT. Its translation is CASSYWGPQHF.

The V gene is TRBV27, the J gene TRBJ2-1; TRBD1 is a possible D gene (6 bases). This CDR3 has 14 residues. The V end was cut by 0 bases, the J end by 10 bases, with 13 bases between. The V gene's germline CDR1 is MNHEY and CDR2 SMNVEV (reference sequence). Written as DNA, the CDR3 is TGTGCCAGCAGTTTATCGTTAGGGGGTACGGAGCAGTTCTTC. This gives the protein CASSLSLGGTEQFF.

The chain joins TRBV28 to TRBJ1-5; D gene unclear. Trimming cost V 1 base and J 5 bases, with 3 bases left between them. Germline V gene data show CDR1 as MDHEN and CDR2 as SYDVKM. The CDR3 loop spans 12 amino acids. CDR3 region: CASSLLYQPQHF. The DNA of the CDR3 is TGTGCCAGCAGTTTATTGTATCAGCCCCAGCATTTT.

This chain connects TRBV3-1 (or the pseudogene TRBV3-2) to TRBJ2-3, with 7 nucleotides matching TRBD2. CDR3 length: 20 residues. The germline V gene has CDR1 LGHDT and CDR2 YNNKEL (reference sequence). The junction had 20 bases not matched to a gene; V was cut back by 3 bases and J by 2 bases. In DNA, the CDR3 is TGTGCCAGCAGCCAGCCTGAGGACCCCGGGACTAAGGGACCCACAGATACGCAGTATTTT. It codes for CASSQPEDPGTKGPTDTQYF.

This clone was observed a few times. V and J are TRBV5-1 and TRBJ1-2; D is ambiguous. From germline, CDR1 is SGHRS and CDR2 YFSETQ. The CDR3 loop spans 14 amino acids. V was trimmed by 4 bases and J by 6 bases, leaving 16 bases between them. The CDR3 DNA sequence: TGCGCCAGCAGCCGGACGGACGCCTATGATGGCTACACCTTC. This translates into CASSRTDAYDGYTF.

The CDR3 DNA reads as TGTGCCTGGGGGCTCGGGGTCCCTGAAGCTTTCTTT. As protein: CAWGLGVPEAFF. This chain links TRBV30 with TRBJ1-1; unclear D gene. The CDR3 has 12 residues. Germline V gives CDR1 GTSNPN, CDR2 SVGIG (reference sequence). The ends were cut back, 5 bases at V and 6 bases at J, with 13 bases in the middle.

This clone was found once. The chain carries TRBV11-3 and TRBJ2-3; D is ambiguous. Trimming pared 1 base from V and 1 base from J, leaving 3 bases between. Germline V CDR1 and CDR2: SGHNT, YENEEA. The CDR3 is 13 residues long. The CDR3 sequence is CASSLAGTDTQYF. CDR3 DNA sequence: TGTGCCAGCAGCTTAGCGGGCACAGATACGCAGTATTTT. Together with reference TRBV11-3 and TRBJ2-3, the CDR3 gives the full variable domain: EAGVVQSPRYKIIEKKQPVAFWCNPISGHNTLYWYLQNLGQGPELLIRYENEEAVDDSQLPKDRFSAERLKGVDSTLKIQPAELGDSAVYLCASSLAGTDTQYFGPGTRLTVL.

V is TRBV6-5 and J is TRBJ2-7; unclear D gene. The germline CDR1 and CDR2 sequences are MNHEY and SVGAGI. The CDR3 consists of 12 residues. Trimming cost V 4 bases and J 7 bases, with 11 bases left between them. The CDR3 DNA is TGTGCCAGCAGTTCGACACAAGCTGAGCAGTACTTC. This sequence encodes CASSSTQAEQYF.

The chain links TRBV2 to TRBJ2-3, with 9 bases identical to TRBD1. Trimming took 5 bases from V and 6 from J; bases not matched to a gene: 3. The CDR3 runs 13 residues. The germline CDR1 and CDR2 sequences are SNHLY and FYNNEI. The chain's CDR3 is CASSTDRGDTQYF. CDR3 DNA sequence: TGTGCCAGCAGTACCGACAGGGGGGATACGCAGTATTTT.

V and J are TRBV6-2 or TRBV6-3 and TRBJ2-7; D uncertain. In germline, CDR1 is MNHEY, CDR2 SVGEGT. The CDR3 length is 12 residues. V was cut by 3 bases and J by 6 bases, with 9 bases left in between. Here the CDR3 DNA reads TGTGCCAGCAGTTATACCTATTTCGAGCAGTACTTC. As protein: CASSYTYFEQYF.

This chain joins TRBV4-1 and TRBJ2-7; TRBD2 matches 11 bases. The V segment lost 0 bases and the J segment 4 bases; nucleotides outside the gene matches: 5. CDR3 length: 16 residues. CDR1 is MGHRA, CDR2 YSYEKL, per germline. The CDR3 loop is CASSQESLAGAYEQYF. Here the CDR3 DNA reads TGCGCCAGCAGCCAAGAGTCACTAGCGGGAGCGTACGAGCAGTACTTC.

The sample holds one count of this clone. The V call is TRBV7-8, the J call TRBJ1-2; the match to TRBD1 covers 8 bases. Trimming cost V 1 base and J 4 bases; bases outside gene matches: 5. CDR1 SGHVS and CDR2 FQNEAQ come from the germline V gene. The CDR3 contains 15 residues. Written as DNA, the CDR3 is TGTGCCAGCAGCTTAGACAGGACAGGGATCTATGGCTACACCTTC. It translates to CASSLDRTGIYGYTF.

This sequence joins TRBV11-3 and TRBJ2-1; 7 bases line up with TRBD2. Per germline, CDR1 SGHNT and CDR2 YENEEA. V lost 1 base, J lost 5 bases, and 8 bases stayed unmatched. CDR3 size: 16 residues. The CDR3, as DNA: TGTGCCAGCAGCTTAGGTCCCTCTAGCGGAGACAATGAGCAGTTCTTC. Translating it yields CASSLGPSSGDNEQFF.

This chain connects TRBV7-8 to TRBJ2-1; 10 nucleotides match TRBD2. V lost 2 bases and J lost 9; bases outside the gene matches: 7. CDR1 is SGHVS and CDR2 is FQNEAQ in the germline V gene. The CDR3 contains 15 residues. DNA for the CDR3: TGTGCCAGCAGCTTAATCAGCGGGAGGGGCGGTGAGCAGTTCTTC. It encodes CASSLISGRGGEQFF.

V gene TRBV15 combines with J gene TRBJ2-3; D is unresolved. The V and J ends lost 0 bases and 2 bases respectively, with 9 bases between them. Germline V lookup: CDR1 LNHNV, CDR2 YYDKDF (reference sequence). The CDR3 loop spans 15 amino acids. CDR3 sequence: CATSRDGEITDTQYF. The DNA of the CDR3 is TGTGCCACCAGCAGAGATGGTGAAATCACAGATACGCAGTATTTT.